The entry below describes one T cell receptor beta chain. Its antigen is currently not known. Per-base qualities were not stored, and no clone one base away is much larger. The record originates from a study of blood T cell repertoires in COVID-19 (dated by TCRdb to the early 2020s). Regarding the research as a whole: Collaborator samples came from the United States, Italy and Spain and covered acute and convalescent phases of COVID-19. The samples were drawn from the first 160 participants of the ongoing ImmuneRACE study and from 1,254 subjects provided by 6 global collaborators. The material from the prospective study consisted of cDNA or gDNA derived from T cells, B-cell-depleted T cells, or PBMCs. Subjects who had been exposed to COVID-19, were actively infected with it, or had recovered from it provided the deeply sampled blood TCRbeta repertoires that made up the dataset. The repertoires were made available in a free public database intended to serve as a resource for research on the immune response to SARS-CoV-2. HLA class I and class II types, where available, came from metadata supplied by the sample provider rather than from assay-based typing. A de-identified subject ID, COVID-19 status, age in years and sex were almost always included in the sample metadata.

The investigation overall reported the following: The amount of clinical and demographic metadata varied by source and participant and was provided uncurated.

Including the terminal cysteine and phenylalanine, the CDR3 comprises 11 residues. This entry keeps only the CDR3 DNA: 33 bases, framed from base 1. V is pared back by 8 bases and J by 9 bases, with 10 bases lying between the germline termini. CDR1 is given as MNHEY and CDR2 as SVGAGI, both from the germline V gene. TCRbeta CDR3 regions were amplified from genomic DNA using the immunoSEQ Assay, a bias-controlled multiplex PCR. Regarding the original processing steps: The number of nucleated cells in each sample was estimated from the amplification of reference gene primers within the assay. To quantify the absolute abundance of each unique TCRbeta CDR3 rearrangement, sequence reads were collapsed and filtered. Productive Simpson clonality was computed per sample as the square root of Simpson's diversity index over productive rearrangements. Not all clones reach the TCRdb copy of this immuneACCESS table, which keeps in-frame sequences only. Checked studies attribute under half of the gap to unresolved V genes and leave the rest unexplained. That table supplies the V and J calls and clone size; D and trimming were determined from the DNA. For this sample there are roughly 83,000 clones; around 87% appear just once. The biggest ten clones account for under 8.5% of the sample.

The collaborating institutions used their own protocols to collect whole blood in K2EDTA tubes. Collaborator samples were shipped for TCRbeta analysis as frozen whole blood, isolated PBMCs, or DNA extracted from either sample type. The receptor comes from a man older than 75 with active or convalescent COVID-19. The sequence is built from TRBV6-5 and TRBJ2-2; a confident D gene designation cannot be given. What was sequenced was peripheral blood. CDR3 reads: CASGIPRELFF. Here is the DNA: TGTGCCAGCGGTATACCTAGGGAGCTGTTTTTT.